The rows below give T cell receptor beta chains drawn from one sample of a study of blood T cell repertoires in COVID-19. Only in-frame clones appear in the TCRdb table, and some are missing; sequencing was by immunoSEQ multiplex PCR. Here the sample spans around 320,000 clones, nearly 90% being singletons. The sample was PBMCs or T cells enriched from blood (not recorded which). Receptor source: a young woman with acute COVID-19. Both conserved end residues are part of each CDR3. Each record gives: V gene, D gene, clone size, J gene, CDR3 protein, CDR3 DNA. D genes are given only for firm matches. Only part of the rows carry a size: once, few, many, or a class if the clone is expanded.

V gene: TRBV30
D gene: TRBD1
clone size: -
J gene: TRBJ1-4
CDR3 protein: CAWRGTATNEKLFF
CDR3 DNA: TGTGCCTGGAGAGGGACAGCTACTAATGAAAAACTGTTTTTT

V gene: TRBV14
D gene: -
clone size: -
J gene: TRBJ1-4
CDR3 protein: CASSAGRGNEKLFF
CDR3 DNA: TGTGCCAGCAGTGCGGGACGGGGTAATGAAAAACTGTTTTTT

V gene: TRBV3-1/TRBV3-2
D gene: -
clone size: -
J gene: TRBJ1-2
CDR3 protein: CASSQDHNYGYTF
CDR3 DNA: TGTGCCAGCAGCCAAGACCATAACTATGGCTACACCTTC

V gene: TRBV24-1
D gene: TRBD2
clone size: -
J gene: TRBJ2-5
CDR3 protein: CATAGGPRETQYF
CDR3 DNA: TGTGCCACCGCGGGAGGGCCTCGAGAGACCCAGTACTTC

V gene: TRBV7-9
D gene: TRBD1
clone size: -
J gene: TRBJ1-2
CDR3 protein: CASSWGTGLIGYTF
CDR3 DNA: TGTGCCAGCAGCTGGGGGACAGGGCTTATCGGCTACACCTTC

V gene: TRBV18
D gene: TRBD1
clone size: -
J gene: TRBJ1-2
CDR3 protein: CASSTDGQVPGYTF
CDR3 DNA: TGTGCCAGCTCAACCGATGGACAGGTTCCTGGCTACACCTTC

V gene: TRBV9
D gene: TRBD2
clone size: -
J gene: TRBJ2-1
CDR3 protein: CASSVVGSGTAYNEQFF
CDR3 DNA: TGTGCCAGCAGCGTAGTAGGTAGCGGGACCGCCTACAATGAGCAGTTCTTC

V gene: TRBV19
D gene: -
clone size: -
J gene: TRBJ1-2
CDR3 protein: CASSISLGRSYGYTF
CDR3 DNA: TGTGCCAGTAGTATATCATTGGGGCGTAGTTATGGCTACACCTTC

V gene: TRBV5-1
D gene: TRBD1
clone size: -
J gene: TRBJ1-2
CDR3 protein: CASSPQGFDYGYTF
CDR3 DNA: TGCGCCAGCAGCCCACAGGGGTTTGACTATGGCTACACCTTC

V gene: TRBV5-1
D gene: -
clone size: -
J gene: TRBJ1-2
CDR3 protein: CASSLDSYYGYTF
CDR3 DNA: TGCGCCAGCAGCTTGGACAGCTACTATGGCTACACCTTC

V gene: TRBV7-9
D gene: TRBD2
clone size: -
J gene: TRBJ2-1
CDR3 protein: CASSPSGNASYNEQFF
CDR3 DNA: TGTGCCAGCAGTCCTAGCGGGAACGCCTCCTACAATGAGCAGTTCTTC

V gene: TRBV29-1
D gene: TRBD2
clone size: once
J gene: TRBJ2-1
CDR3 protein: CSVDLAGGESSYNEQFF
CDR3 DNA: TGCAGCGTTGATCTAGCGGGAGGGGAGAGCTCCTACAATGAGCAGTTCTTC

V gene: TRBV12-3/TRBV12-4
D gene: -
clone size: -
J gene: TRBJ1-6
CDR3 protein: CASGSVRDSPLHF
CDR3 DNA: TGTGCCAGCGGGTCCGTCCGGGATTCACCCCTCCACTTT

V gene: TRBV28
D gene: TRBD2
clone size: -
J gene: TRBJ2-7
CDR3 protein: CASTPGLAGVEQYF
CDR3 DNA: TGTGCCAGCACCCCGGGACTAGCGGGAGTCGAGCAGTACTTC

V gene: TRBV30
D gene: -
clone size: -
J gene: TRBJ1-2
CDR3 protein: CAWSDPQNYGYGYTF
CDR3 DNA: TGTGCCTGGAGTGACCCCCAAAACTATGGGTATGGCTACACCTTC

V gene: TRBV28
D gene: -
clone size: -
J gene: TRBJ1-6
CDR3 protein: CASSFIPLSQLTLHF
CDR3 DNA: TGTGCCAGCAGTTTTATACCTCTCTCACAATTGACCCTCCACTTT

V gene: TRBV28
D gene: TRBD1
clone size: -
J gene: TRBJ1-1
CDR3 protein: CASSSHDRAPEAFF
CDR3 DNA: TGTGCCAGCAGTTCCCACGACAGGGCCCCTGAAGCTTTCTTT

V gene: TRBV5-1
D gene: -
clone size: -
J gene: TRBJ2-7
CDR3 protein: CASQKGGGAPSYEQYF
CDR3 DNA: TGCGCCAGCCAGAAGGGAGGCGGGGCCCCTTCCTACGAGCAGTACTTC

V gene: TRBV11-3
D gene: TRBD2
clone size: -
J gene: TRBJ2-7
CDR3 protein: CASRPSGAYEQYF
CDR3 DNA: TGTGCCAGCAGACCTAGCGGGGCCTACGAGCAGTACTTC

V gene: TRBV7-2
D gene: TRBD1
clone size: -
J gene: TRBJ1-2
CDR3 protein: CASSSGQGFDYGYTF
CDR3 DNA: TGTGCCAGCAGCTCGGGACAGGGATTTGACTATGGCTACACCTTC

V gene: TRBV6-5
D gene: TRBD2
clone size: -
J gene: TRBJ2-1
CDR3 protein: CASSLAGSNEQFF
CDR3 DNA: TGTGCCAGCAGCCTAGCGGGGAGCAATGAGCAGTTCTTC

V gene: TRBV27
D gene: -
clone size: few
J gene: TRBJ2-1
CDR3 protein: CASSLLPGTSYNEQFF
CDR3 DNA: TGTGCCAGCAGTTTGTTGCCCGGGACATCCTACAATGAGCAGTTCTTC

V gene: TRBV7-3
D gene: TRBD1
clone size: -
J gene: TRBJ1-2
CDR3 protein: CASSQQGMEGYTF
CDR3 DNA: TGTGCCAGCAGCCAACAGGGGATGGAGGGCTACACCTTC

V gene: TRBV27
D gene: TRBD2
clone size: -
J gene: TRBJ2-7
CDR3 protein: CASSPGWGREGLYEQYF
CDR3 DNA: TGTGCCAGCAGCCCAGGATGGGGGCGGGAGGGCCTTTACGAGCAGTACTTC

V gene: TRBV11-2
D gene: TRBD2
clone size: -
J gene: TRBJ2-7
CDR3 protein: CASSLRRGTSGRGSYEQYF
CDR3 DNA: TGTGCCAGCAGCCTCCGGAGGGGGACTAGCGGGAGGGGGTCGTACGAGCAGTACTTC

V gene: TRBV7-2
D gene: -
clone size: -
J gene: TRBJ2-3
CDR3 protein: CASSPGDTDTQYF
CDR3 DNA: TGTGCCAGCAGCCCAGGGGACACAGATACGCAGTATTTT

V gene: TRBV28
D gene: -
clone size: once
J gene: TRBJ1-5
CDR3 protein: CASSLRAVYSNQPQHF
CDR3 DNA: TGTGCCAGCAGTTTGAGGGCCGTTTATAGCAATCAGCCCCAGCATTTT

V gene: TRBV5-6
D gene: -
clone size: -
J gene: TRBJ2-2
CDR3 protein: CASSLGLGDTGELFF
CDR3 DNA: TGTGCCAGCAGCTTGGGACTAGGGGACACCGGGGAGCTGTTTTTT

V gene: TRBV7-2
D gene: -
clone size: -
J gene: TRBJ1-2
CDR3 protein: CASSTYPGESYGYTF
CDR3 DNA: TGTGCCAGCAGCACCTACCCCGGGGAAAGCTATGGCTACACCTTC

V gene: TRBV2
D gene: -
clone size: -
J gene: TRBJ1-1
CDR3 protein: CASSEARGDTEAFF
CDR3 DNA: TGTGCCAGCAGTGAAGCGCGTGGTGACACTGAAGCTTTCTTT

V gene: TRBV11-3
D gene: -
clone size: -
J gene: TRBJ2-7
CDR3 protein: CASSLWGSRTYEQYF
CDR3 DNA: TGTGCCAGCAGCTTATGGGGCTCACGGACCTACGAGCAGTACTTC

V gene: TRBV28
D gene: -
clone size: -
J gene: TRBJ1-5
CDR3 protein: CASSLRGGDGNQPQHF
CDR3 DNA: TGTGCCAGCAGTTTACGAGGGGGGGACGGCAATCAGCCCCAGCATTTT

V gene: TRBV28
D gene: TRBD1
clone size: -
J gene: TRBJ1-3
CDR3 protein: CASSSRDRGENTIYF
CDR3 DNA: TGTGCCAGCAGTTCGCGAGACAGGGGGGAAAACACCATATATTTT

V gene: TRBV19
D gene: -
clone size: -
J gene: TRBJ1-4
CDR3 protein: CASRGREPEKLFF
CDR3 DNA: TGTGCCAGTAGGGGCAGGGAACCCGAAAAACTGTTTTTT

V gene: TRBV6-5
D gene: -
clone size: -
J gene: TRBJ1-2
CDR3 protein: CASRTTELDGYTF
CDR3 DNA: TGTGCCAGCAGGACCACAGAGTTGGATGGCTACACCTTC

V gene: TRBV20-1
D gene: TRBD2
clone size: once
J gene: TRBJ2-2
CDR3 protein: CSASSGRIYGELFF
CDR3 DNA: TGCAGTGCTAGTAGCGGGAGAATCTACGGGGAGCTGTTTTTT

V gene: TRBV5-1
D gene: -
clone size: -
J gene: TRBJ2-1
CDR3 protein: CASSLWKDLEYNEQFF
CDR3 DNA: TGCGCCAGCAGCCTATGGAAGGACTTGGAATACAATGAGCAGTTCTTC

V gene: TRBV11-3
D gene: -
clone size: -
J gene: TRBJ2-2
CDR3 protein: CASSTQSTGELFF
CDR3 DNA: TGTGCCAGCAGCACCCAGTCGACCGGGGAGCTGTTTTTT

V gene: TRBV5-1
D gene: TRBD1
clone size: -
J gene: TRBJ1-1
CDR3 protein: CASSRTGTGVTEAFF
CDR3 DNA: TGCGCCAGCAGTCGCACCGGGACAGGGGTAACTGAAGCTTTCTTT

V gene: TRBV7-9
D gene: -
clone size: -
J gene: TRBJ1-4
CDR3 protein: CASIRGATNEKLFF
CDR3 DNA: TGTGCCAGCATTCGGGGAGCAACTAATGAAAAACTGTTTTTT

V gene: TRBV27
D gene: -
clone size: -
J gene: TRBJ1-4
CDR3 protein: CASSFRQAGEKLFF
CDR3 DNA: TGTGCCAGCAGTTTCAGACAGGCTGGAGAAAAACTGTTTTTT

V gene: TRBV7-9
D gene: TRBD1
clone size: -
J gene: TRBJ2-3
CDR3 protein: CASTGTAEGDTQYF
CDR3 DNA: TGTGCCAGCACCGGGACAGCAGAGGGAGATACGCAGTATTTT